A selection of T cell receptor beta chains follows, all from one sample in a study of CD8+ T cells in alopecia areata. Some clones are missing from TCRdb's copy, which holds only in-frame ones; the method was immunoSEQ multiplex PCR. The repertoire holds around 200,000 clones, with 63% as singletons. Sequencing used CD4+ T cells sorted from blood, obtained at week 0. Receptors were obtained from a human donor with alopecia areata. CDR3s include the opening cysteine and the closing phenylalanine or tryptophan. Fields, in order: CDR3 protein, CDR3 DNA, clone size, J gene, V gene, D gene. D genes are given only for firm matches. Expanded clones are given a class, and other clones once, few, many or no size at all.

cdr3_aa: CASGGRDNEQFF
cdr3_nt: TGTGCCAGCGGGGGCCGGGACAATGAGCAGTTCTTC
clone_size: .
j_call: TRBJ2-1
v_call: TRBV7-9
d_call: .

cdr3_aa: CAWSRDNQPQHF
cdr3_nt: TGTGCCTGGAGTAGGGACAATCAGCCCCAGCATTTT
clone_size: few
j_call: TRBJ1-5
v_call: TRBV30
d_call: .

cdr3_aa: CASSAVGALGELFF
cdr3_nt: TGTGCCAGCAGCGCAGTCGGGGCGTTGGGGGAGCTGTTTTTT
clone_size: .
j_call: TRBJ2-2
v_call: TRBV9
d_call: .

cdr3_aa: CASRALVNTGELFF
cdr3_nt: TGTGCCAGCAGGGCACTAGTGAACACCGGGGAGCTGTTTTTT
clone_size: .
j_call: TRBJ2-2
v_call: TRBV7-3
d_call: .

cdr3_aa: CSVAPRGPEAFF
cdr3_nt: TGCAGCGTCGCTCCCCGGGGGCCAGAAGCTTTCTTT
clone_size: .
j_call: TRBJ1-1
v_call: TRBV29-1
d_call: .

cdr3_aa: CASSSRGAGELFF
cdr3_nt: TGTGCCAGCAGCTCACGGGGGGCCGGGGAGCTGTTTTTT
clone_size: .
j_call: TRBJ2-2
v_call: TRBV7-9
d_call: TRBD2

cdr3_aa: CASSRGDTNTGELFF
cdr3_nt: TGCGCCAGCAGTCGAGGAGACACCAACACCGGGGAGCTGTTTTTT
clone_size: .
j_call: TRBJ2-2
v_call: TRBV5-1
d_call: .

cdr3_aa: CASSPGGDTQYF
cdr3_nt: TGTGCCAGCTCACCGGGGGGAGATACGCAGTATTTT
clone_size: .
j_call: TRBJ2-3
v_call: TRBV18
d_call: .

cdr3_aa: CASSLLSGRADEQYF
cdr3_nt: TGTGCCAGCAGTTTGTTGTCGGGCAGGGCCGACGAGCAGTACTTC
clone_size: .
j_call: TRBJ2-7
v_call: TRBV27
d_call: .

cdr3_aa: CASSFGNQETQYF
cdr3_nt: TGTGCCAGCAGCTTTGGAAACCAAGAGACCCAGTACTTC
clone_size: .
j_call: TRBJ2-5
v_call: TRBV5-6
d_call: .

cdr3_aa: CSVGVGQRKTGELFF
cdr3_nt: TGCAGCGTGGGCGTCGGACAGAGAAAAACCGGGGAGCTGTTTTTT
clone_size: .
j_call: TRBJ2-2
v_call: TRBV29-1
d_call: .

cdr3_aa: CSVQTGQGDEQYF
cdr3_nt: TGCAGCGTTCAAACGGGACAGGGCGACGAGCAGTACTTC
clone_size: .
j_call: TRBJ2-7
v_call: TRBV29-1
d_call: TRBD1

cdr3_aa: CASSLEGAYEQYF
cdr3_nt: TGTGCCAGCAGCTTAGAGGGGGCATACGAGCAGTACTTC
clone_size: few
j_call: TRBJ2-7
v_call: TRBV7-2
d_call: TRBD1

cdr3_aa: CASSDGPGQGQYF
cdr3_nt: TGTGCCAGCAGTGACGGACCGGGACAGGGTCAGTATTTT
clone_size: few
j_call: TRBJ2-3
v_call: TRBV6-6
d_call: TRBD1

cdr3_aa: CSVEDRLAGGGGEQFF
cdr3_nt: TGCAGCGTTGAAGATAGGCTAGCGGGGGGAGGCGGTGAGCAGTTCTTC
clone_size: few
j_call: TRBJ2-1
v_call: TRBV29-1
d_call: TRBD2

cdr3_aa: CSANIGPGYTF
cdr3_nt: TGCAGTGCTAATATTGGGCCTGGCTACACCTTC
clone_size: .
j_call: TRBJ1-2
v_call: TRBV20-1
d_call: .

cdr3_aa: CASSSSGDVTDTQYF
cdr3_nt: TGTGCCAGCAGCTCTAGCGGGGACGTCACAGATACGCAGTATTTT
clone_size: .
j_call: TRBJ2-3
v_call: TRBV6-1
d_call: TRBD2

cdr3_aa: CASSKPGTDLRTQYF
cdr3_nt: TGTGCCAGCAGCAAACCCGGGACAGATCTTAGGACCCAGTACTTC
clone_size: .
j_call: TRBJ2-5
v_call: TRBV5-6
d_call: TRBD1

cdr3_aa: CASSVDTRGDYEQYF
cdr3_nt: TGTGCCAGCAGCGTAGATACGCGGGGGGACTACGAGCAGTACTTC
clone_size: .
j_call: TRBJ2-7
v_call: TRBV9
d_call: TRBD2

cdr3_aa: CASRLGENTEAFF
cdr3_nt: TGTGCCAGCAGATTGGGGGAAAACACTGAAGCTTTCTTT
clone_size: .
j_call: TRBJ1-1
v_call: TRBV7-6
d_call: .

cdr3_aa: CASSPPSSSTDTQYF
cdr3_nt: TGCGCCAGCAGCCCTCCATCCTCTAGCACAGATACGCAGTATTTT
clone_size: .
j_call: TRBJ2-3
v_call: TRBV5-1
d_call: .

cdr3_aa: CSGRTGGDGVYTF
cdr3_nt: TGCAGCGGGCGGACAGGCGGGGATGGTGTCTACACCTTC
clone_size: .
j_call: TRBJ1-2
v_call: TRBV29-1
d_call: TRBD1

cdr3_aa: CASSPPGASGANVLTF
cdr3_nt: TGTGCCAGCAGCCCGCCAGGGGCCTCTGGGGCCAACGTCCTGACTTTC
clone_size: .
j_call: TRBJ2-6
v_call: TRBV11-1
d_call: .

cdr3_aa: CASSTGLGNQPQHF
cdr3_nt: TGTGCCAGCAGCACAGGTCTGGGCAATCAGCCCCAGCATTTT
clone_size: .
j_call: TRBJ1-5
v_call: TRBV2
d_call: .

cdr3_aa: CSVGGRSNEKLFF
cdr3_nt: TGCAGCGTTGGAGGACGGTCTAATGAAAAACTGTTTTTT
clone_size: .
j_call: TRBJ1-4
v_call: TRBV29-1
d_call: .

cdr3_aa: CSVDTGATTNEKLFF
cdr3_nt: TGCAGCGTTGATACTGGGGCGACAACTAATGAAAAACTGTTTTTT
clone_size: .
j_call: TRBJ1-4
v_call: TRBV29-1
d_call: .

cdr3_aa: CASSLEAGGPVTQYF
cdr3_nt: TGTGCCAGCAGCTTAGAAGCGGGGGGGCCAGTTACGCAGTATTTT
clone_size: .
j_call: TRBJ2-3
v_call: TRBV7-2
d_call: TRBD2

cdr3_aa: CASSDSYEQYF
cdr3_nt: TGTGCCAGCTCCGACAGCTACGAGCAGTACTTC
clone_size: .
j_call: TRBJ2-7
v_call: TRBV28
d_call: .

cdr3_aa: CAWRLQGASDEQYF
cdr3_nt: TGTGCCTGGAGATTACAGGGGGCCAGCGACGAGCAGTACTTC
clone_size: once
j_call: TRBJ2-7
v_call: TRBV30
d_call: TRBD1